The 20 T cell receptor beta chains reported below all come from one sample, sequenced in a study of cytomegalovirus exposure and HLA in healthy donors. TCRdb's table, derived via immunoSEQ multiplex PCR, lists solely in-frame clones and lacks some. The sample includes around 130,000 clones, approximately 87% seen only once; the top ten take roughly 1.9%. Sequenced: PBMCs. The receptors derive from a woman younger than 45 in good health and CMV-seronegative.

This clone was seen a few times. This chain connects TRBV25-1 to TRBJ1-3, with no clear D. CDR3 length equals 14 residues. Germline V lookup: CDR1 MGHDK, CDR2 SYGVNS. Trimming pared 2 bases from V and 2 bases from J, leaving 7 bases between. The CDR3 protein is CASSEPATGNTIYF. The CDR3 nucleotides read TGTGCCAGCAGTGAACCAGCGACTGGAAACACCATATATTTT.

V gene TRBV5-1 combines with J gene TRBJ2-2, with D possibly being TRBD1 (7 bases). V lost 0 bases and J lost 6, with 12 bases in between. This CDR3 comprises 15 residues. Germline-derived CDR1 and CDR2 are SGHRS and YFSETQ. The CDR3 DNA reads as TGCGCCAGCAGCTTGGGGAGGGGGCCTGCCGGGGAGCTGTTTTTT. It translates to CASSLGRGPAGELFF.

The chain carries TRBV7-9 and TRBJ1-4, with D possibly matching TRBD1 (5 bases). The length of the CDR3 is 15 residues. The ends were cut back, 5 bases at V and 0 bases at J, with 10 bases in the middle. Germline lookup yields CDR1 SEHNR and CDR2 FQNEAQ (reference sequence). CDR3 in DNA: TGTGCCAGCAGCGCGCAGGGCGCAACTAATGAAAAACTGTTTTTT. It is translated as CASSAQGATNEKLFF.

This chain connects TRBV6-6 to TRBJ1-4; D is perhaps TRBD1 (6 bases). V was clipped by 6 bases and J by 7 bases, with 18 bases between them. The CDR3 covers 15 residues. CDR1 is MNHNY, CDR2 SVGAGI, per germline (reference sequence). The CDR3 DNA sequence: TGTGCCAGCAGCGATGGAACAGGGTGGGCTGAAAAACTGTTTTTT. Encoded protein: CASSDGTGWAEKLFF.

The V call is TRBV11-3, the J call TRBJ2-1, with TRBD1 matching over 7 bases. The CDR3 has 12 amino acids. V trimming: 1 base; J trimming: 13 bases; junction bases outside the gene matches: 4. The V gene's germline CDR1 is SGHNT and CDR2 YENEEA. The DNA of the CDR3 is TGTGCCAGCAGCTTAGCTGGGACAGTACAGTTCTTC. Amino acid sequence: CASSLAGTVQFF.

The genes are TRBV6-1 and TRBJ2-7; 9 nucleotides match TRBD1. CDR1 MNHNS and CDR2 SASEGT come from the germline V gene. The CDR3 spans 15 residues. J gave up 3 bases and V 2 bases, and 5 bases lay outside the gene matches. CDR3 loop: CASSEKMTGGYEQYF. The DNA of the CDR3 is TGTGCCAGCAGTGAAAAGATGACAGGGGGCTACGAGCAGTACTTC.

The chain combines TRBV13 with TRBJ2-3; TRBD2 aligns across 13 bases. There are 21 residues in the CDR3. Germline values: CDR1 PRHDT, CDR2 FYEKMQ (reference sequence). J lost 6 bases, V lost 1 base, and 19 bases had no gene match. The CDR3 loop reads CASSLEAGGLAGIRSRDTQYF. In DNA form, the CDR3 reads TGTGCCAGCAGCTTAGAGGCCGGGGGACTAGCGGGGATCCGATCGAGGGATACGCAGTATTTT.

There are a few counts of this clone. The chain has TRBV10-3 and TRBJ2-2; D is ambiguous. CDR1 ENHRY and CDR2 SYGVKD come from the germline V gene. Trimming cost V 6 bases and J 0 bases, with 8 bases left between them. The CDR3 spans 14 residues. CDR3 in amino acids: CAISLTSNTGELFF. CDR3 DNA sequence: TGTGCCATCAGCCTGACATCGAACACCGGGGAGCTGTTTTTT.

The chain is built from TRBV18 and TRBJ2-5; 7 bases align to TRBD1. V lost 5 bases, J lost 7 bases, and 10 bases stayed unmatched. The CDR3 length is 14 residues. The germline V gene has CDR1 KGHSH and CDR2 LQKENI. The CDR3 coding sequence is TGTGCCAGCTCAGAATACAGGGGTGATGCGACCCAGTACTTC. Its protein product is CASSEYRGDATQYF.

This chain links TRBV5-8 with TRBJ1-5; possible D gene TRBD1, 6 bases. The germline V gene has CDR1 SGHTS and CDR2 YDEGEE. The CDR3 is 16 residues long. Trimming left V 3 bases short and J 0 bases short, with 13 bases between. CDR3 sequence reads: CASSSGTRYSNQPQHF. In nucleotides, the CDR3 is TGTGCCAGCAGCTCCGGGACAAGATATAGCAATCAGCCCCAGCATTTT.

The rearrangement uses TRBV6-5 and TRBJ1-5; 7 nucleotides match TRBD1. The trim removed 8 bases at V and 1 base at J, leaving 5 bases unmatched. This CDR3 has 14 amino acids. Germline-derived CDR1 and CDR2 are MNHEY and SVGAGI. CDR3 nucleotides: TGTGCCAGCCGAGAGGGGGCGAGCAATCAGCCCCAGCATTTT. Amino acid sequence: CASREGASNQPQHF.

CDR3 nucleotides: TGTGCCAGCAGCTCCGGGACTAAGGGCTATGGCTACACCTTC. The encoded protein is CASSSGTKGYGYTF. The chain has TRBV7-2 and TRBJ1-2, with D tentatively TRBD1 (5 bases). Germline values: CDR1 SGHTA, CDR2 FQGNSA. Trimming took off 4 bases at V and 4 bases at J, with 13 bases between the two ends. The CDR3 is made up of 14 amino acids.

The chain's CDR3 is CASSGQHAGDYGYTF. The DNA for the CDR3 is TGTGCCAGTAGTGGGCAGCACGCTGGCGATTATGGCTACACCTTC. The gene calls are TRBV19 and TRBJ1-2; no definite D call. Between the trimmed V and J ends, which lost 5 bases and 5 bases, there was a span of 18 bases. In germline, CDR1 is LNHDA, CDR2 SQIVND (reference sequence). CDR3 length equals 15 residues.

The gene calls are TRBV7-2 and TRBJ1-2; D unresolved. Germline CDR1 is SGHTA and CDR2 is FQGNSA. There are 11 residues in the CDR3. Deletions cut 5 bases from V and 4 bases from J, with 5 bases between. This CDR3 is CASSQFYGYTF. In DNA form, the CDR3 reads TGTGCCAGCAGCCAGTTCTATGGCTACACCTTC.

J is TRBJ2-6 and V is TRBV27; tentative D call: TRBD1 (5 bases). Germline CDR1 MNHEY, CDR2 SMNVEV (reference sequence). The CDR3 spans 18 residues. Trimming took off 6 bases at V and 3 bases at J, with 21 bases between the two ends. The CDR3: CASSPYKTRAFGANVLTF. DNA for the CDR3: TGTGCCAGCAGCCCTTATAAGACCAGGGCCTTTGGGGCCAACGTCCTGACTTTC.

The chain joins TRBV4-2 to TRBJ2-7, with a tentative D call TRBD2 (6 bases). V shed 0 bases and J shed 0 bases, with 12 bases lying between them. Looked up from germline, CDR1 is LGHNA and CDR2 is YNFKEQ. This CDR3 spans 16 amino acids. The CDR3 DNA reads TGTGCCAGCAGCCAAGAGGCGGGGAAGAGCTCCTACGAGCAGTACTTC. It is translated as CASSQEAGKSSYEQYF.

The V call is TRBV5-1, the J call TRBJ2-1, with D possibly being TRBD1 (6 bases). Trimming removed 3 bases at V and 8 bases at J, with 21 bases between. The CDR3 consists of 16 residues. Germline V gene data show CDR1 as SGHRS and CDR2 as YFSETQ. Written as DNA, the CDR3 is TGCGCCAGCAGCTATGTCAAGGGAGAGGGACAAGATGAGCAGTTCTTC. Translating it yields CASSYVKGEGQDEQFF.

This clone was counted a few times. This chain joins TRBV27 and TRBJ1-6; 7 nucleotides agree with TRBD1. The V and J ends lost 4 bases and 5 bases, in that order; junction bases with no gene match: 5. Germline V gives CDR1 MNHEY, CDR2 SMNVEV (reference sequence). The CDR3 runs to 15 residues. CDR3 sequence reads: CASSYRTGDNSPLHF. CDR3 sequence (DNA): TGTGCCAGCAGTTACCGGACAGGAGATAATTCACCCCTCCACTTT.

V is TRBV11-2 and J is TRBJ1-6; D remains ambiguous. Germline CDR1 reads SGHAT; CDR2 reads FQNNGV. V was trimmed by 4 bases and J by 8 bases, leaving 18 bases between them. The CDR3 totals 16 residues. The CDR3 here is CASSSARGTLYSPLHF. The CDR3 DNA reads as TGTGCCAGCAGCTCAGCCCGGGGAACTCTTTATTCACCCCTCCACTTT.

The chain is built from TRBV5-6 and TRBJ2-7; D unclear. V lost 2 bases and J lost 4, with 7 bases in between. Germline loops: CDR1 SGHDT, CDR2 YYEEEE. CDR3 length: 12 residues. DNA of the CDR3: TGTGCCAGCAGCTTCCAAGAGTACGAGCAGTACTTC. Its protein is CASSFQEYEQYF. Supplemented by reference TRBV5-6 and TRBJ2-7, the full variable domain reads DAGVTQSPTHLIKTRGQQVTLRCSPKSGHDTVSWYQQALGQGPQFIFQYYEEEERQRGNFPDRFSGHQFPNYSSELNVNALLLGDSALYLCASSFQEYEQYFGPGTRLTVT.